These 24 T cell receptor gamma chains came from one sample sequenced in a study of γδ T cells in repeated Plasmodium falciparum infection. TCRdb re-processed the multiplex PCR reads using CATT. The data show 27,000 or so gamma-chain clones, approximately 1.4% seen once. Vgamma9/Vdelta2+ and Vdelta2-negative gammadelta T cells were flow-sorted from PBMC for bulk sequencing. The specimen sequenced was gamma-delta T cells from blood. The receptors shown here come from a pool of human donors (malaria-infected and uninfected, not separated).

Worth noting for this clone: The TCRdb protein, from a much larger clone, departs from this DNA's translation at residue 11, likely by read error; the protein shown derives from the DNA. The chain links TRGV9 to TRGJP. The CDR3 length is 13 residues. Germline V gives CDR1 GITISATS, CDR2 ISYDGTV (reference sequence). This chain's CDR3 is CALFELGKKIRVF. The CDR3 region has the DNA TGTGCCTTGTTCGAGTTGGGCAAAAAAATCAGGGTATTT.

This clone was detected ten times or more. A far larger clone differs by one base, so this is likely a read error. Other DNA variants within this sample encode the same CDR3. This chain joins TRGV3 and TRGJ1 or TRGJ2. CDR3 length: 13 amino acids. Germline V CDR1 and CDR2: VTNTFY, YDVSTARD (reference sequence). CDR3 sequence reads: CATWDTQRDKKLF. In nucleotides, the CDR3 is TGTGCCACCTGGGACACGCAAAGAGATAAGAAGCTCTTT.

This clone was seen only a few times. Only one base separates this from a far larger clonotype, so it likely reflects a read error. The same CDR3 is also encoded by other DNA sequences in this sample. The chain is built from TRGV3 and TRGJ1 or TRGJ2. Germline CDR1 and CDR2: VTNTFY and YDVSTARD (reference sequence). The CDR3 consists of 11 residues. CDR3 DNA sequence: TGTGCTACCTGGGACAGGCCGGCGAAACTCTTT. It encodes CATWDRPAKLF.

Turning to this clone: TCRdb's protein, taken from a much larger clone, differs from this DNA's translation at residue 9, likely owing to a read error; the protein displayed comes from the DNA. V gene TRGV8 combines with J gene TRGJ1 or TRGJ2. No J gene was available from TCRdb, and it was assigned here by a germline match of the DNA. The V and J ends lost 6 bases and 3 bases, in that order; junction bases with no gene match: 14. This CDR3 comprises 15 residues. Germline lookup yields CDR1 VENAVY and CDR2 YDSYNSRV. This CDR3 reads CATWTPTRSYYKKLF. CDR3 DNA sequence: TGTGCCACCTGGACCCCCACGCGGAGTTATTATAAGAAACTCTTT.

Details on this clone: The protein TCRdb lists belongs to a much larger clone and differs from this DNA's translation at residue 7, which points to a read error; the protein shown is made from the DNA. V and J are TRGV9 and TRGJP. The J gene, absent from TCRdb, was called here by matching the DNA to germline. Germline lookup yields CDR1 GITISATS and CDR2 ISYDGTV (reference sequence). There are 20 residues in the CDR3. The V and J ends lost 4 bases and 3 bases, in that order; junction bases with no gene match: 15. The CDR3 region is CALWDNRPYSQELGKKIKVF. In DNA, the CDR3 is TGTGCCTTGTGGGATAATCGCCCCTACTCGCAAGAGTTGGGCAAAAAAATCAAGGTATTT.

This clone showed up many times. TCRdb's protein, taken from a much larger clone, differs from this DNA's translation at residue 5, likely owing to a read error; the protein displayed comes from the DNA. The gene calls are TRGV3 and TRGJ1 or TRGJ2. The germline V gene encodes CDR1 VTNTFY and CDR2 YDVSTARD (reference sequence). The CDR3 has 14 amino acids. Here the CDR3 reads CATWGRPGYYKKLF. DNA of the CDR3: TGTGCCACCTGGGGCAGGCCGGGGTATTATAAGAAACTCTTT.

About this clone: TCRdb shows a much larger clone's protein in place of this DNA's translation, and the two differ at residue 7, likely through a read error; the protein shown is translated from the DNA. This chain's CDR3 is CALWEGQPGPIRYLKKLF. The CDR3 DNA follows: TGTGCCTTGTGGGAGGGCCAACCGGGTCCCATACGCTACCTAAAGAAACTCTTT. J is TRGJ1 or TRGJ2 and V is TRGV9. The J gene comes from matching the DNA to germline here; TCRdb lacks it. Unmatched junction bases numbered 26, after V lost 2 bases and J lost 10 bases. The CDR3 consists of 18 residues. The germline V gene encodes CDR1 GITISATS and CDR2 ISYDGTV (reference sequence).

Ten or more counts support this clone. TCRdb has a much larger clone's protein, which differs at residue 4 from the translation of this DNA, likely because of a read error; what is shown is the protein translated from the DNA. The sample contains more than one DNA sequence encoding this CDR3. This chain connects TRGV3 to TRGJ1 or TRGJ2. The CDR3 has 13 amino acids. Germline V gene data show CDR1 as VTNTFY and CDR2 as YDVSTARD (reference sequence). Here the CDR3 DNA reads TGTGCCACCAGGGACAGGCCGATGATAAGAAAACTCTTT. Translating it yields CATRDRPMIRKLF.

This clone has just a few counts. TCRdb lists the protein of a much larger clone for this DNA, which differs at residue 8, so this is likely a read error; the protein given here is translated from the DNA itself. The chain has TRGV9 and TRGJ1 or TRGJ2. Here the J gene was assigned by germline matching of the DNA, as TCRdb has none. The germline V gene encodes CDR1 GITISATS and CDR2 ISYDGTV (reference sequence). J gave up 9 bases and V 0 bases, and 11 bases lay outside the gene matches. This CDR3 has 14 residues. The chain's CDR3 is CALWEVQKGPKKLF. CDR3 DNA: TGTGCCTTGTGGGAGGTGCAGAAGGGGCCTAAGAAACTCTTT.

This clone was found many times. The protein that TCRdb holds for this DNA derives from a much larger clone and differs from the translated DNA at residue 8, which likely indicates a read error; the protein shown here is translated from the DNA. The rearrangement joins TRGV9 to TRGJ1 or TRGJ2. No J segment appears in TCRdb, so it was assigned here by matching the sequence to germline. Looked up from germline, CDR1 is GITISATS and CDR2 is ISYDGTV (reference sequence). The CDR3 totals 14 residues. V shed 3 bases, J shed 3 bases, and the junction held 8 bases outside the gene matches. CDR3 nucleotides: TGTGCCTTGTGGGAGCTTTTGAGTTATTATAAGAAACTCTTT. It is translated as CALWELLSYYKKLF.

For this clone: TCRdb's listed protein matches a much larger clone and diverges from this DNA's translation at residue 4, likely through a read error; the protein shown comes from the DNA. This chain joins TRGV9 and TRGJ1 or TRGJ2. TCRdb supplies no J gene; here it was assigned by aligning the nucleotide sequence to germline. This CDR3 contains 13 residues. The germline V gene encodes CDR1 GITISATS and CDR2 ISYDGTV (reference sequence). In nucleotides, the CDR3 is TGTGCCTTGGGGGACTCGGCTTATTATAAGAAACTCTTT. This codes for CALGDSAYYKKLF.

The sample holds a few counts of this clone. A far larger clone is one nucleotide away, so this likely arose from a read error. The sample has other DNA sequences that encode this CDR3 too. The CDR3 region is CATWDRPAGWFKIF. CDR3 bases: TGTGCTACCTGGGACAGGCCGGCTGGTTGGTTCAAGATATTT. V usage is TRGV3 and J usage is TRGJP1. The J gene is absent in TCRdb and was assigned here via DNA matching to germline. The CDR3 totals 14 residues. The V gene's germline CDR1 is VTNTFY and CDR2 YDVSTARD (reference sequence).

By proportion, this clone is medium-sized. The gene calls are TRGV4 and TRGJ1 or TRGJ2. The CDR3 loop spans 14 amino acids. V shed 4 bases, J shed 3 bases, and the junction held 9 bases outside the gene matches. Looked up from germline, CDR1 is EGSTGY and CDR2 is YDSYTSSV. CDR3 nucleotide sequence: TGTGCCACCTGGGAATTTCGAAGTTATTATAAGAAACTCTTT. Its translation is CATWEFRSYYKKLF.

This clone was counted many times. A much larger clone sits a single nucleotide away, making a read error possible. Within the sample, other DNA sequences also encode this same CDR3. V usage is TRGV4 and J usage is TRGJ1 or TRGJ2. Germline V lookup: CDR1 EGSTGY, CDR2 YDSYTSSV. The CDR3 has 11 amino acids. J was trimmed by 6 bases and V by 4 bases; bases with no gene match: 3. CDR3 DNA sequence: TGTGCCACCTGGGACGGTTATAAGAAACTCTTT. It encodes CATWDGYKKLF.

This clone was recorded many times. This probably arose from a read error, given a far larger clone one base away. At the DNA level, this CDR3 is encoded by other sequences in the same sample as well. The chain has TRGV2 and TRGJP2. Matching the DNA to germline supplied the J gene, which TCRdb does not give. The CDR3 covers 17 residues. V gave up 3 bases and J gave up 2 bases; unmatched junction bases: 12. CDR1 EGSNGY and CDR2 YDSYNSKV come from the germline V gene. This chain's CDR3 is CATWDLQTYSSDWIKTF. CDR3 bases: TGTGCCACCTGGGACCTACAGACGTACAGTAGTGATTGGATCAAGACGTTT.

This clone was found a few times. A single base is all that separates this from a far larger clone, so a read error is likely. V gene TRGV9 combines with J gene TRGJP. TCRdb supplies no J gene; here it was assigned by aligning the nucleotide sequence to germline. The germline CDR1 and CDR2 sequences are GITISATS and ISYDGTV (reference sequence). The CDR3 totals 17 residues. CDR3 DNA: TGTGCCCTGTGGGAGGTCCATCAAGAGTTGGGCAAAAAAATCAAGGTATTT. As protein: CALWEVHQELGKKIKVF.

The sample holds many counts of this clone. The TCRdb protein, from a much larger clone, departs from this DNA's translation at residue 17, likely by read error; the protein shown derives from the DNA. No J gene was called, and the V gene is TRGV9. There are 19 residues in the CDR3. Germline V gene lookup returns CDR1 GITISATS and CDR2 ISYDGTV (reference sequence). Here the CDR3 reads CALWEVHAYYLQNYYKELF. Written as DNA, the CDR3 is TGTGCCTTGTGGGAGGTGCACGCCTACTACTTGCAGAATTATTATAAGGAACTCTTT.

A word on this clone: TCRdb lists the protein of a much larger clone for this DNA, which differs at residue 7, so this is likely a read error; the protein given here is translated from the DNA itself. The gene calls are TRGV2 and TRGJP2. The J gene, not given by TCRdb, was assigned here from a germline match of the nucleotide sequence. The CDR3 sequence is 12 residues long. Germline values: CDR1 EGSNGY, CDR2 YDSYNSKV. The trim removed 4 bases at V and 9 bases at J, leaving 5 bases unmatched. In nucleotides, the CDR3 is TGTGCCACCTGGGAAGGCAATTGGATCAAGACGTTT. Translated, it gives CATWEGNWIKTF.

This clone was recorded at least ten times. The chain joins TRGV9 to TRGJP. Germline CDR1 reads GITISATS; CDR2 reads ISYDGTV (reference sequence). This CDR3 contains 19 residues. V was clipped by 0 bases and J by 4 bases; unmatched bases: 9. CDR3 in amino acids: CALWEVDWSQELGKKIKVF. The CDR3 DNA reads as TGTGCCTTGTGGGAGGTGGATTGGTCACAAGAGTTGGGCAAAAAAATCAAGGTATTT.

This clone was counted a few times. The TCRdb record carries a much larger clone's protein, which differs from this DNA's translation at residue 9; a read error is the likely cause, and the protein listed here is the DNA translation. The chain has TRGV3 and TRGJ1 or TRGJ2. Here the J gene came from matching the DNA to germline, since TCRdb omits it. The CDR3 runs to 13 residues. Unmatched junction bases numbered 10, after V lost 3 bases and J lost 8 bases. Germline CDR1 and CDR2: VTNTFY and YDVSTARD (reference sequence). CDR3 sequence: CATWDYRYHKKLF. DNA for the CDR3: TGTGCCACCTGGGACTACAGGTATCATAAGAAACTCTTT.

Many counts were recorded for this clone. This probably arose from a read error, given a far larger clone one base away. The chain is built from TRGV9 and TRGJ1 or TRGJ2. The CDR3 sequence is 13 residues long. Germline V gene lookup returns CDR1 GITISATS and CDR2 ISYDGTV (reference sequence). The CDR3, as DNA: TGTGCCTTGTGGGAGGTGCGTTATAATAAGAAACTCTTT. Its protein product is CALWEVRYNKKLF.

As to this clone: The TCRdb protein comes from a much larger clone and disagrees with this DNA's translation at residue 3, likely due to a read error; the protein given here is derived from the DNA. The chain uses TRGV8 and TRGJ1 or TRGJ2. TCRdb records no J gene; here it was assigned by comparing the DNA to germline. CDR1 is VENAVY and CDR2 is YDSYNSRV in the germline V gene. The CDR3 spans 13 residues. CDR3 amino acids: CAPWDTPSYKKLF. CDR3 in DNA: TGTGCCCCCTGGGATACCCCTAGTTATAAGAAACTCTTT.

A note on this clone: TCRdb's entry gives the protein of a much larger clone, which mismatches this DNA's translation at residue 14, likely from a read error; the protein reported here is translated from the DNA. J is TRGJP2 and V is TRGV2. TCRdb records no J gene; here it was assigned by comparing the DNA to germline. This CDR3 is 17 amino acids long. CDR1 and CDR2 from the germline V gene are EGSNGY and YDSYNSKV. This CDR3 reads CATWDLQTYSSDWVKTF. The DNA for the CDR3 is TGTGCCACCTGGGACCTACAGACGTATAGTAGTGATTGGGTCAAGACGTTT.

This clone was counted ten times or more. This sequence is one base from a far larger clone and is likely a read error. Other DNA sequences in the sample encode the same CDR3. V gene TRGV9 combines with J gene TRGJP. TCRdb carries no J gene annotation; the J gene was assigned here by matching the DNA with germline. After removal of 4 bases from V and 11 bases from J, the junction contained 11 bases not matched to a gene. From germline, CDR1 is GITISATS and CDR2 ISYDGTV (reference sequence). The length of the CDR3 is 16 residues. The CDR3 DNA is TGTGCCTTGTGGGAAGAGCTCGAGCTGGGCAAAAAAATCAAGGTATTT. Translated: CALWEELELGKKIKVF.